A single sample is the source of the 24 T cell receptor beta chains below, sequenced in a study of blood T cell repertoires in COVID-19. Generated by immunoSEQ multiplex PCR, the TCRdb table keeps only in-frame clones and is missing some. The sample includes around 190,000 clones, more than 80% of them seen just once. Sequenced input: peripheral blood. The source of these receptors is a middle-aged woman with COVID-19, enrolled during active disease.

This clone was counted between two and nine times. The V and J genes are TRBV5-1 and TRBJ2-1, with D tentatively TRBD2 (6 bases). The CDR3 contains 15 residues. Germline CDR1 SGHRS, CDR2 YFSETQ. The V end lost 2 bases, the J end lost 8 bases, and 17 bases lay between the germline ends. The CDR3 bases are TGCGCCAGCAGCTTTCCGGCGGGACGACTCGATGAGCAGTTCTTC. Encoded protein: CASSFPAGRLDEQFF. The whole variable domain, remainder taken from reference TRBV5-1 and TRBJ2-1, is KAGVTQTPRYLIKTRGQQVTLSCSPISGHRSVSWYQQTPGQGLQFLFEYFSETQRNKGNFPGRFSGRQFSNSRSEMNVSTLELGDSALYLCASSFPAGRLDEQFFGPGTRLTVL.

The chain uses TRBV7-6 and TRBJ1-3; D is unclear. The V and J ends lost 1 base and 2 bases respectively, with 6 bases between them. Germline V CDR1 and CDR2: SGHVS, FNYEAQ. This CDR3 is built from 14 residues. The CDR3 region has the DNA TGTGCCAGCAGCTTAGGGCACCCTGGAAACACCATATATTTT. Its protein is CASSLGHPGNTIYF. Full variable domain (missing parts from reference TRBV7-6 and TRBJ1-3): GAGVSQSPRYKVTKRGQDVALRCDPISGHVSLYWYRQALGQGPEFLTYFNYEAQQDKSGLPNDRFSAERPEGSISTLTIQRTEQRDSAMYRCASSLGHPGNTIYFGEGSWLTVV.

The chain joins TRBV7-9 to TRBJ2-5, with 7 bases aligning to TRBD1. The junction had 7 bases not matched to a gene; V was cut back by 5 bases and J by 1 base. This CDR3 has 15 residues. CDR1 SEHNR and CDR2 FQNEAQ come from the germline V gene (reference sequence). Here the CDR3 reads CASSMGQNFQETQYF. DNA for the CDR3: TGTGCCAGCAGCATGGGACAGAACTTCCAAGAGACCCAGTACTTC.

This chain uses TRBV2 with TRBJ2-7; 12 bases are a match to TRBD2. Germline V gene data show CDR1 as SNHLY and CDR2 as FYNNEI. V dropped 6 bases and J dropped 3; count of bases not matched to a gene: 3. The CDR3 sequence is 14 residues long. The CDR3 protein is CASSRTSGIYEQYF. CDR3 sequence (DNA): TGTGCCAGCAGCAGGACTAGCGGGATCTACGAGCAGTACTTC.

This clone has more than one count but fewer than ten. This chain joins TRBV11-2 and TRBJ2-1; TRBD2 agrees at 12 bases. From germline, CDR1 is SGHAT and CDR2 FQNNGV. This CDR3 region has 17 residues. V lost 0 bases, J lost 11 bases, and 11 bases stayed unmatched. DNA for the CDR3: TGTGCCAGCAGCTTAGAACTCTCGAGACTAGCGGGGGATCAGCAGTTCTTC. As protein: CASSLELSRLAGDQQFF.

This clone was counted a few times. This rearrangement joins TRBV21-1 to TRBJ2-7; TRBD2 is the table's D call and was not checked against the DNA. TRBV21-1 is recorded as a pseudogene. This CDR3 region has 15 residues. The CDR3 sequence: CASTLGGGESYEQYF. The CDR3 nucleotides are TGTGCCAGCACCTTAGGGGGGGGAGAGAGCTACGAGCAGTACTTC.

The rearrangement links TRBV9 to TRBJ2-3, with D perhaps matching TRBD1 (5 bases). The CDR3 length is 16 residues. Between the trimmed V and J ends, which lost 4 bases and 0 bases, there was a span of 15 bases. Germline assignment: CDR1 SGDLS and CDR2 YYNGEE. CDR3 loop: CASSNLRTLSTDTQYF. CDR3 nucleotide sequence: TGTGCCAGCAGCAACCTCCGGACACTGAGCACAGATACGCAGTATTTT.

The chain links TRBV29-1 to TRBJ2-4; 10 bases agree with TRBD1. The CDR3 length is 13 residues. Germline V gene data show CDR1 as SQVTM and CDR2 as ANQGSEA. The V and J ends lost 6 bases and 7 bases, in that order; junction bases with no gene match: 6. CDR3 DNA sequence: TGCAGCGTGGGGAGGACAGGGGGTAACATTCAGTACTTC. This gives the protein CSVGRTGGNIQYF.

CDR3 residues: CASSDTYEQYF. Written as DNA, the CDR3 is TGTGCCAGCAGCGACACCTACGAGCAGTACTTC. The rearrangement uses TRBV14 and TRBJ2-7; D is ambiguous. Germline V lookup: CDR1 SGHDN, CDR2 FVKESK. Deletions cut 5 bases from V and 2 bases from J, with 4 bases between. This CDR3 has 11 residues.

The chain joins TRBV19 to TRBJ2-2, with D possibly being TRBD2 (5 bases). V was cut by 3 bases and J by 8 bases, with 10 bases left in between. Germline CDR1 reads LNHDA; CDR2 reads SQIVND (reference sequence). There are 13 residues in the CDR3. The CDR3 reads CASSMGAKGELFF. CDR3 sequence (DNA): TGTGCCAGTAGTATGGGAGCGAAAGGGGAGCTGTTTTTT.

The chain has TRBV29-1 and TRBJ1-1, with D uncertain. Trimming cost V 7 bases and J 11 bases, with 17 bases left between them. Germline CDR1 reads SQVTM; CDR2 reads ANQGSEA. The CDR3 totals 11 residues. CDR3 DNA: TGCAGCGCCACTAGGCCGGGGTGGGCTTTCTTT. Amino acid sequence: CSATRPGWAFF.

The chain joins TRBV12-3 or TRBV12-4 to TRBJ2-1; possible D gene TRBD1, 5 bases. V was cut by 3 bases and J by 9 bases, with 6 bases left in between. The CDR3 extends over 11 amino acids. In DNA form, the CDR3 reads TGTGCCAGCAGTTTTAGGGGTGAGCAGTTCTTC. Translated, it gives CASSFRGEQFF.

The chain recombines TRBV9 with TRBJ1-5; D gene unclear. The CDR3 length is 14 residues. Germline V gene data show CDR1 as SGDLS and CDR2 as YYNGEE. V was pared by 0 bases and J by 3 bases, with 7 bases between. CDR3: CASSVGLDNQPQHF. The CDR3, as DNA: TGTGCCAGCAGCGTAGGGTTAGACAATCAGCCCCAGCATTTT.

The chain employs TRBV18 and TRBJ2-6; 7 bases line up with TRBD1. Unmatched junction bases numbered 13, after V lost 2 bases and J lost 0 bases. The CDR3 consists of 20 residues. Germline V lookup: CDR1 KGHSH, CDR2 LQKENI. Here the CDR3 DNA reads TGTGCCAGCTCACCAGTCGGGACAGCCACAATCCGCTCTGGGGCCAACGTCCTGACTTTC. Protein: CASSPVGTATIRSGANVLTF.

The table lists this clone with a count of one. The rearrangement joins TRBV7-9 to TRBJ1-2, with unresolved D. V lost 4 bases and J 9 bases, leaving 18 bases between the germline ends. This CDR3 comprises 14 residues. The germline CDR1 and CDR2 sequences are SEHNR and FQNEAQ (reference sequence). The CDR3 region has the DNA TGTGCCAGCAGCTCGGATCGTCGGGGTTTTAGCTACACCTTC. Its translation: CASSSDRRGFSYTF.

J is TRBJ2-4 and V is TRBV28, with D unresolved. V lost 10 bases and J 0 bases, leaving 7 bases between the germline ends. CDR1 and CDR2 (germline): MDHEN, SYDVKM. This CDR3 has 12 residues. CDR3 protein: CATSLAKNIQYF. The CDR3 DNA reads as TGTGCCACTTCACTAGCCAAAAACATTCAGTACTTC.

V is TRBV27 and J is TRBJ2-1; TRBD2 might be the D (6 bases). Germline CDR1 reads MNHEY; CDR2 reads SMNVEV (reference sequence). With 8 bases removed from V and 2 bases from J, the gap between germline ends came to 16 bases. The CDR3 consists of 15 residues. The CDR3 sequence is CASQNWAGTYNEQFF. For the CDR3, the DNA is TGTGCCAGCCAAAATTGGGCGGGAACCTACAATGAGCAGTTCTTC.

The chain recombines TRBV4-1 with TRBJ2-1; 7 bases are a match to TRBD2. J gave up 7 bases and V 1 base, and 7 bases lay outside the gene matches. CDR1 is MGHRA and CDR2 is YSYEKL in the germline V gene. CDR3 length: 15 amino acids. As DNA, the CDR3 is TGCGCCAGCAGCCAAGGCGGGAGTATGTGGAATGAGCAGTTCTTC. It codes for CASSQGGSMWNEQFF.

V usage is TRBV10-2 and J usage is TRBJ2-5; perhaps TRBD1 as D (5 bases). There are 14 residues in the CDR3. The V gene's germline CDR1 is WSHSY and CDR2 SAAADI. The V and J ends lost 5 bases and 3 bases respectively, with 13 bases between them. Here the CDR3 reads CASSKGSREETQYF. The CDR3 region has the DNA TGCGCCAGCAGTAAGGGCAGCAGGGAAGAGACCCAGTACTTC.

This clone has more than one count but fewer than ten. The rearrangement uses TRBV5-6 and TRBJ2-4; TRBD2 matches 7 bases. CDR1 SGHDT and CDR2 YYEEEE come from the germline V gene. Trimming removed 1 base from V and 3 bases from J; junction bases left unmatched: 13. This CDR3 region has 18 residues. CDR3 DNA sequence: TGTGCCAGCAGCTTGATGGAACTAGCGAGGGCCTACAAAAACATTCAGTACTTC. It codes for CASSLMELARAYKNIQYF.

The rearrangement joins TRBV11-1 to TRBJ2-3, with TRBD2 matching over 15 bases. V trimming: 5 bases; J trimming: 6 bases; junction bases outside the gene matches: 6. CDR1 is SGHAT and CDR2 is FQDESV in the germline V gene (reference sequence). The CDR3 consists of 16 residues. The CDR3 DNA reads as TGTGCCAGCAGCCGGACTAGCGGGGGGGCCAGGGATACGCAGTATTTT. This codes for CASSRTSGGARDTQYF.

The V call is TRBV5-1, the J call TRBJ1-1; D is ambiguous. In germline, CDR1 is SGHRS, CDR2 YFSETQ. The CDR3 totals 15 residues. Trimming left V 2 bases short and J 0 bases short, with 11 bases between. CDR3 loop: CASSFSGSMNTEAFF. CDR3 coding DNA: TGCGCCAGCAGCTTTTCGGGAAGTATGAACACTGAAGCTTTCTTT.

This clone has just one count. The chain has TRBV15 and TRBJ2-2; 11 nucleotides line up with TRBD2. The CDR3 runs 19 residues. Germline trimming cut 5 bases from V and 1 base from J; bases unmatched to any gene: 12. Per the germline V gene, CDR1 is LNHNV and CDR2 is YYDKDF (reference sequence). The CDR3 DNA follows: TGTGCCACCAGCGGGACAGGTCTAGCGGGAGGATGGAACACCGGGGAGCTGTTTTTT. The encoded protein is CATSGTGLAGGWNTGELFF.

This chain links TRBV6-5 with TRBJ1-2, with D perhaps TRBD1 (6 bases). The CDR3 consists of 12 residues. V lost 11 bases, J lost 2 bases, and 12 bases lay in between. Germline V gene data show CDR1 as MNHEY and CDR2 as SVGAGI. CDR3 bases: TGTGCCGCGGGGGGCAGCAACTATGGCTACACCTTC. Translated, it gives CAAGGSNYGYTF.